This entry features one TCR beta chain sequence. The data stem from a study of blood T cell repertoires in COVID-19. Cohort placement rested on clinical history that participants reported themselves. The CDR3 runs to 15 residues. V was shortened by 3 bases and J by 1 base, with 10 bases between the two germline ends. Germline values: CDR1 KGHSH, CDR2 LQKENI. Source study methods: Estimated nucleated cell counts came from reference gene primer amplification. Libraries were prepared by immunoSEQ multiplex PCR; TCRdb keeps only in-frame clonotypes and omits some of them. That table supplies the V and J calls and clone size; D and trimming were determined from the DNA. The table records 170,000 or so clones, around 90% of them present only once.

The V gene is TRBV18, the J gene TRBJ1-5; D might be TRBD1 (6 bases). The sequence came from a woman aged 18 to 35 who had recovered from COVID-19. The material sequenced was PBMCs or T cells enriched from blood (not recorded which). This chain's CDR3 is CASSPNTGSNQPQHF. The CDR3 coding sequence is TGTGCCAGCTCACCTAATACAGGGAGCAATCAGCCCCAGCATTTT.